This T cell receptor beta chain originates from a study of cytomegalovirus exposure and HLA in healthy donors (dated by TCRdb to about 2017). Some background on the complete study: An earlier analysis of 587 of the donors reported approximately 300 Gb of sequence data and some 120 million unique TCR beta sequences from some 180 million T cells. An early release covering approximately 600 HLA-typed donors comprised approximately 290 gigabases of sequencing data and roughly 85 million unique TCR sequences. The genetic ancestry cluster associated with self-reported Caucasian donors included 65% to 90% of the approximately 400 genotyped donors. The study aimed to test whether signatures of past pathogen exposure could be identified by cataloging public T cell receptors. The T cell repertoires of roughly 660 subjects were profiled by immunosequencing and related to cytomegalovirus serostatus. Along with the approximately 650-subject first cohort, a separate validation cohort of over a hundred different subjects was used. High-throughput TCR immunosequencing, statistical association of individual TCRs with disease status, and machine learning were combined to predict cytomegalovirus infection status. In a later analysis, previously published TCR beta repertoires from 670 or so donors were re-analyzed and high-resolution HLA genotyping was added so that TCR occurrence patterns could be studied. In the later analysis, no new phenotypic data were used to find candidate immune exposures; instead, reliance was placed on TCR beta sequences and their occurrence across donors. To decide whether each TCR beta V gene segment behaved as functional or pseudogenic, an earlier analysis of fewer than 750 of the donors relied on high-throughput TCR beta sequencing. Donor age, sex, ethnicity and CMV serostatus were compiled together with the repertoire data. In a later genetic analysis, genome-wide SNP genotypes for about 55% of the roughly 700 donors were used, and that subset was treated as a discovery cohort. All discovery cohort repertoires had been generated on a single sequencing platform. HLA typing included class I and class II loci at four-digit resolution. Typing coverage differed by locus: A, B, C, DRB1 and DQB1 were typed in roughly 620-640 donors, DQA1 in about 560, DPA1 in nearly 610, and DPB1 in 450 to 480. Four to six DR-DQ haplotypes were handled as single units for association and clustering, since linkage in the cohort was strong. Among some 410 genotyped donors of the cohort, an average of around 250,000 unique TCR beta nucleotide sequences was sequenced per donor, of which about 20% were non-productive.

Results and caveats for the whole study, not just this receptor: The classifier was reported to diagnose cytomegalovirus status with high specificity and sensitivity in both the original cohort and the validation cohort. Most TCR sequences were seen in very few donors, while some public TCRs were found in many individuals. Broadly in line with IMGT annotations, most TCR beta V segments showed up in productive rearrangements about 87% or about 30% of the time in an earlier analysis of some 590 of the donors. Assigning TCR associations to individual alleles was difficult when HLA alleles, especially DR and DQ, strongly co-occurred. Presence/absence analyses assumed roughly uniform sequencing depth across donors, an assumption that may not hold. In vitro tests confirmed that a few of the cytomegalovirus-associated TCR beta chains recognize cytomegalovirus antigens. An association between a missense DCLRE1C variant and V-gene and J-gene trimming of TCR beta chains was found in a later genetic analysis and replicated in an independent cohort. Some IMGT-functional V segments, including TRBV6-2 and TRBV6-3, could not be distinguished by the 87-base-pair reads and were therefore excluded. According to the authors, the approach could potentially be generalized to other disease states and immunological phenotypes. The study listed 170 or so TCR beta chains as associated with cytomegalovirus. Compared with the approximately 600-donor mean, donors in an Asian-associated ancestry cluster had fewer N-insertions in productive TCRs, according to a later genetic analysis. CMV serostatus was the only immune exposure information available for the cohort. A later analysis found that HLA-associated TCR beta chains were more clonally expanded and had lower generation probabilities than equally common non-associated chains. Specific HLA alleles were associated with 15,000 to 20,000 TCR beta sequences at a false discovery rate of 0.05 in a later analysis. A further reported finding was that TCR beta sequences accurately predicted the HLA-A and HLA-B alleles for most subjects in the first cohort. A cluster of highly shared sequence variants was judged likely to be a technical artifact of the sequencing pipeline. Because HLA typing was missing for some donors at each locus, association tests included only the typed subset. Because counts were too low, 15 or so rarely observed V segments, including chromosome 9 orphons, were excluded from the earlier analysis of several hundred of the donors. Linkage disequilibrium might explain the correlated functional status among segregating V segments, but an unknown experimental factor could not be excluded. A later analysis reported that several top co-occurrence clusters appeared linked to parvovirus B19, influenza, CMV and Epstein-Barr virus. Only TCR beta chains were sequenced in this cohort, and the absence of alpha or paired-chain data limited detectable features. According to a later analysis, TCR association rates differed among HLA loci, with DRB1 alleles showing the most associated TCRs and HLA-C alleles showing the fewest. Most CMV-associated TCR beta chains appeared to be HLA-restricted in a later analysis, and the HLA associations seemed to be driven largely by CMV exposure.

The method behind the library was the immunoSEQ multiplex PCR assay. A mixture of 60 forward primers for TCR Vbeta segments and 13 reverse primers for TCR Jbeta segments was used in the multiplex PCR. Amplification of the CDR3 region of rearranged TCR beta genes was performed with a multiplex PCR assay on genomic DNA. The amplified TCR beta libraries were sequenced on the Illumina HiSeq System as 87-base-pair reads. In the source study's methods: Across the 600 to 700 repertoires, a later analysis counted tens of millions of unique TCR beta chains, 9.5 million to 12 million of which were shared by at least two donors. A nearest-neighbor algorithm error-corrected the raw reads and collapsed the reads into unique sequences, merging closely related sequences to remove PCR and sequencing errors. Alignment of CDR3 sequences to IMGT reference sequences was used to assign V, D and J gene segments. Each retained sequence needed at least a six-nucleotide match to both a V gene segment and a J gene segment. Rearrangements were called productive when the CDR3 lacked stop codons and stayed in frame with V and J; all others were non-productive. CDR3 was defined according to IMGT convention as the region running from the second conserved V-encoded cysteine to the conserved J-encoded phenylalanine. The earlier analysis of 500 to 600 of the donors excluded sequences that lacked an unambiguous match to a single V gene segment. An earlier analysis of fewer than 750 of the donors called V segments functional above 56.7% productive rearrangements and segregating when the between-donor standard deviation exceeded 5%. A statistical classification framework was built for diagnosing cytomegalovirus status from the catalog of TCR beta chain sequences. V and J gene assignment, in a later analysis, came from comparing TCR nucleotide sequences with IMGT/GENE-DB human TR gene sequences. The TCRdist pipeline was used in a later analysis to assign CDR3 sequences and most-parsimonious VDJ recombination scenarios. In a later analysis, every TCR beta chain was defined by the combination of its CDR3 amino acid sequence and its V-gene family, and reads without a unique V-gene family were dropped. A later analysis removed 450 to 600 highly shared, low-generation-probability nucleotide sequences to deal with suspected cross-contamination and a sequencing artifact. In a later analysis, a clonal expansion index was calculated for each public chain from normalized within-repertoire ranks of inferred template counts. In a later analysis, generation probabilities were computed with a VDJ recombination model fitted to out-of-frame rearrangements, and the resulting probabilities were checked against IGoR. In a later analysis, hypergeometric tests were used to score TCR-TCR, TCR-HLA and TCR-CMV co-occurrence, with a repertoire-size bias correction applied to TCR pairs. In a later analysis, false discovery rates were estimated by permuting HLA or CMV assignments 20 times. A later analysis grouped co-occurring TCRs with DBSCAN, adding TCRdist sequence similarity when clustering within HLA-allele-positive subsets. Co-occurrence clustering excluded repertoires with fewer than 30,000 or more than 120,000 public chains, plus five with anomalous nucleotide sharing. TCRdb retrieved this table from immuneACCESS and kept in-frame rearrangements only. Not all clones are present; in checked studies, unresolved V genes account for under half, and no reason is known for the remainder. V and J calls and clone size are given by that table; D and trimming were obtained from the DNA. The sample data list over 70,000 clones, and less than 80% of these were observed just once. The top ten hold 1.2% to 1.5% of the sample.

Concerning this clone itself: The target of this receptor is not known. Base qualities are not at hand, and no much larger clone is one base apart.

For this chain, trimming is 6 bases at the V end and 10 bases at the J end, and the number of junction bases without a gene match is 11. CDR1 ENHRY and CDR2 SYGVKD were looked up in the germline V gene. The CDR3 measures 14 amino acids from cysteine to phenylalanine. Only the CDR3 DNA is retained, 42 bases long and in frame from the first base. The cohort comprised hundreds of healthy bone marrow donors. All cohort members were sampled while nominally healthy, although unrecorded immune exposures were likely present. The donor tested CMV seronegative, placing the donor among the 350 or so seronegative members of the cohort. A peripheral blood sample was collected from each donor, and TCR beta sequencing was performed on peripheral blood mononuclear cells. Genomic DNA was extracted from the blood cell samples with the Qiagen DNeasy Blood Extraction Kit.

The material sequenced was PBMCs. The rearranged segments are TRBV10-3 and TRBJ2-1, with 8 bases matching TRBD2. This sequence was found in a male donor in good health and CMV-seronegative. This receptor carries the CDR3 CAIRLGLAGNEQFF. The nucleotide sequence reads TGTGCCATCAGATTAGGACTAGCAGGGAACGAGCAGTTCTTC.